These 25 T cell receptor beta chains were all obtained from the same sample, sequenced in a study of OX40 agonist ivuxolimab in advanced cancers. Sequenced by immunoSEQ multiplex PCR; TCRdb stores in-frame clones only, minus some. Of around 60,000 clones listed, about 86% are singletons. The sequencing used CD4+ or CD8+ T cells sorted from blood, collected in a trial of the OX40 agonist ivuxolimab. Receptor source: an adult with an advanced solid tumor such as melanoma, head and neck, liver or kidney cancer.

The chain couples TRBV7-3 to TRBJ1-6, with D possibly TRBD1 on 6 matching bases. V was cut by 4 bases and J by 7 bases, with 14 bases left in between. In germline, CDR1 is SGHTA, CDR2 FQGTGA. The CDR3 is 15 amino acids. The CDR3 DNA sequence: TGTGCCAGCAGCTCTGGACAGCCGGGAAATTCACCCCTCCACTTT. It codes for CASSSGQPGNSPLHF.

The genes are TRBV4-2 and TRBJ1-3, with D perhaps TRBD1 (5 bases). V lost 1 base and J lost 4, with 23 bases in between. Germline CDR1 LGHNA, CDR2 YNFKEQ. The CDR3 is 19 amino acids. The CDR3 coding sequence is TGTGCCAGCAGCCAAGTTGATCCTATCGGGGGACGCCGAGGAAACACCATATATTTT. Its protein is CASSQVDPIGGRRGNTIYF.

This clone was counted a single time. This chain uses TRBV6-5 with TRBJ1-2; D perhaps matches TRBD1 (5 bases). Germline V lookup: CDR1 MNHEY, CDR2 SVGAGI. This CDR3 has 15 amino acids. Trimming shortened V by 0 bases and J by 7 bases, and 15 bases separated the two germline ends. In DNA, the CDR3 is TGTGCCAGCAGTTACTCCGATTCAGGGCATACTGGCTACACCTTC. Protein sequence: CASSYSDSGHTGYTF.

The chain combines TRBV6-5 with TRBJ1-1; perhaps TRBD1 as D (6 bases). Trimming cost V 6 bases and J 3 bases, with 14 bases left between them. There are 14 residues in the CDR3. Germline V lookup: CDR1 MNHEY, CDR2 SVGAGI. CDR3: CASSRRDTDTEAFF. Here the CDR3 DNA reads TGTGCCAGCAGCCGCCGGGACACCGACACTGAAGCTTTCTTT.

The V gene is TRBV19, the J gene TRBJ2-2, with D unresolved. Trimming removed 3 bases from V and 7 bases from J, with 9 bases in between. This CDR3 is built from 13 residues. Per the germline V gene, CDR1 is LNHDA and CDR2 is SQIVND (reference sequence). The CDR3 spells CASSIRAVGELFF. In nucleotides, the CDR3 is TGTGCCAGTAGTATTAGGGCGGTCGGGGAGCTGTTTTTT.

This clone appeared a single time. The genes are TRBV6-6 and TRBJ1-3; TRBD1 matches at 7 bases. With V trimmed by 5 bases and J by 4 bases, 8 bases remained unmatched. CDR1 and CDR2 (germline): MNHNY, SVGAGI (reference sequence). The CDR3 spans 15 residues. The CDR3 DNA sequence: TGTGCCAGCAGTATACCTAGGGGGCAGGGAAACACCATATATTTT. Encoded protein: CASSIPRGQGNTIYF.

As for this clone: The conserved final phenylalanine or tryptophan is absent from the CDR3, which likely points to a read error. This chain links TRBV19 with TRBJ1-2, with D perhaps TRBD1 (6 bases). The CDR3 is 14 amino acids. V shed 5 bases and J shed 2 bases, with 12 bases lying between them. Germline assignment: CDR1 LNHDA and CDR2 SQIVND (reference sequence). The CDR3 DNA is TGTGCCAGTAGTTGGGGGCGTACCAACTATGGCTACACCCTC. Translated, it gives CASSWGRTNYGYTL.

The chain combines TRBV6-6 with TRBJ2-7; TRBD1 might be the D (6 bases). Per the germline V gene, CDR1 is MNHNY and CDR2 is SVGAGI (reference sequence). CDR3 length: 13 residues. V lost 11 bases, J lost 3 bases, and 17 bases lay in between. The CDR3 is CASSPDSYYEQYF. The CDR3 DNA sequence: TGTGCCTCCTCCCCGGACAGCTACTACGAGCAGTACTTC.

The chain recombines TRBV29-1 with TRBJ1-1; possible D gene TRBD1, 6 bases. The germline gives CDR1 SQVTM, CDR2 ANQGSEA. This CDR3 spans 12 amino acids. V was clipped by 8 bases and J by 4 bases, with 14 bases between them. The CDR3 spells CSSNRVGTEAFF. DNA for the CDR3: TGCAGCTCGAACAGGGTTGGCACTGAAGCTTTCTTT.

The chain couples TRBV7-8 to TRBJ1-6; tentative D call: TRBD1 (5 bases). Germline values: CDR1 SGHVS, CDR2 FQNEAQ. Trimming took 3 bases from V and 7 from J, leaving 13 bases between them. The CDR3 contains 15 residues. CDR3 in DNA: TGTGCCAGCAGCTTTGCCGGAGGGGCAAATTCACCCCTCCACTTT. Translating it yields CASSFAGGANSPLHF.

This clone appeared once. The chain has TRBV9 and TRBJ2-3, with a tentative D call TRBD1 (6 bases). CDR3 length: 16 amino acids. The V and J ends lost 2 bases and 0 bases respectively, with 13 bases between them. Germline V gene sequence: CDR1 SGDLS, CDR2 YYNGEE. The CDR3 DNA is TGTGCCAGCAGCGTCCGGGACACCACTAGCACAGATACGCAGTATTTT. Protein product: CASSVRDTTSTDTQYF.

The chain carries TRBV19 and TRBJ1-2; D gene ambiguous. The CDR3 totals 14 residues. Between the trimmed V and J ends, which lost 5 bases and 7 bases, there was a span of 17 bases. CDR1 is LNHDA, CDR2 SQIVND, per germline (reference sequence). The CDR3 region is CASSPRPPSGGYTF. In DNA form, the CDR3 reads TGTGCCAGTAGTCCCCGACCTCCCAGTGGTGGCTACACCTTC.

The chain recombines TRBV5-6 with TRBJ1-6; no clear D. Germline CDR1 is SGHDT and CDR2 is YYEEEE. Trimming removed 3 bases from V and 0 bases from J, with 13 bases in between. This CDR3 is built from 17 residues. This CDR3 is CASSSNRERSYNSPLHF. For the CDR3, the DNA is TGTGCCAGCAGCTCCAACCGGGAACGCTCCTATAATTCACCCCTCCACTTT.

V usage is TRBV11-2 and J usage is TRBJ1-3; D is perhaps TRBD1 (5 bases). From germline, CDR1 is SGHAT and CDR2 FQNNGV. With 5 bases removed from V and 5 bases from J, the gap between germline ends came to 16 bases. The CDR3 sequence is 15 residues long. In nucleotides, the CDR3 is TGTGCCAGCAGCCCTATGGACAATTTACGAAACACCATATATTTT. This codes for CASSPMDNLRNTIYF.

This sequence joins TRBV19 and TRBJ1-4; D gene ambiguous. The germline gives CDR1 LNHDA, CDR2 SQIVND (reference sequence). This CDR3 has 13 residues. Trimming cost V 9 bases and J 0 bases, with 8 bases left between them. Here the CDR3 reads CASSGTTNEKLFF. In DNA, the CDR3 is TGTGCCAGCAGCGGGACAACTAATGAAAAACTGTTTTTT.

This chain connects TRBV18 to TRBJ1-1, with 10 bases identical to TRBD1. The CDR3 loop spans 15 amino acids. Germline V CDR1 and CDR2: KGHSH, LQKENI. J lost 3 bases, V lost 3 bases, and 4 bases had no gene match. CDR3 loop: CASSPRQGAYTEAFF. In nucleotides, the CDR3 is TGTGCCAGCTCACCCCGACAGGGGGCATACACTGAAGCTTTCTTT.

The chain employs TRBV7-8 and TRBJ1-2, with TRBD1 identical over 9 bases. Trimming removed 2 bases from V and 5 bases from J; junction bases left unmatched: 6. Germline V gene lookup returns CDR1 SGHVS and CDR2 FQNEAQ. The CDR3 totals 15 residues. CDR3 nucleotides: TGTGCCAGCAGCTTAAAGGGACAGGGCGGGTATGGCTACACCTTC. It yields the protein CASSLKGQGGYGYTF.

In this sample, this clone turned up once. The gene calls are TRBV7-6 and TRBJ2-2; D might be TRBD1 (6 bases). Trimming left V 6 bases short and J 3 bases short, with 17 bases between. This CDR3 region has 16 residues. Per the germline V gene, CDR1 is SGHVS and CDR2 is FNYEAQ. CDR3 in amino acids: CASRNTGWRYTGELFF. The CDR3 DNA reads TGTGCCAGCAGGAACACAGGGTGGCGGTACACCGGGGAGCTGTTTTTT.

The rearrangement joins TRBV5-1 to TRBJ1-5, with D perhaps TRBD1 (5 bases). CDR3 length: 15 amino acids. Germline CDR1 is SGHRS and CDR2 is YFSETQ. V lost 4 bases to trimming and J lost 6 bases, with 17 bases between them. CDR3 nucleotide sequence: TGCGCCAGCAGCCCCGGACACGGCGGCGGTCAGCCCCAGCATTTT. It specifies CASSPGHGGGQPQHF.

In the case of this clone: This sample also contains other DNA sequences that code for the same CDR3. The CDR3 sequence: CASSPRDRNYNYGYTF. The CDR3 DNA follows: TGTGCCAGCAGCCCCCGGGACAGAAATTACAACTATGGCTACACCTTC. The genes are TRBV7-9 and TRBJ1-2; TRBD1 matches at 7 bases. This CDR3 region has 16 residues. V dropped 5 bases and J dropped 2; count of bases not matched to a gene: 11. In germline, CDR1 is SEHNR, CDR2 FQNEAQ (reference sequence).

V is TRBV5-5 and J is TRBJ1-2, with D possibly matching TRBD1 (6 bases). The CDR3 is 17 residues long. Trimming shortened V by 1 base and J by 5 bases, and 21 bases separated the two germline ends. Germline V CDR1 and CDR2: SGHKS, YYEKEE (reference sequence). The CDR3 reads CASSLTLDSAGRYGYTF. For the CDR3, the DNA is TGTGCCAGCAGCTTGACCCTGGACAGCGCGGGAAGGTATGGCTACACCTTC. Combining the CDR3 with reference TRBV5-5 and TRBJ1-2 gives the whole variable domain DAGVTQSPTHLIKTRGQQVTLRCSPISGHKSVSWYQQVLGQGPQFIFQYYEKEERGRGNFPDRFSARQFPNYSSELNVNALLLGDSALYLCASSLTLDSAGRYGYTFGSGTRLTVV.

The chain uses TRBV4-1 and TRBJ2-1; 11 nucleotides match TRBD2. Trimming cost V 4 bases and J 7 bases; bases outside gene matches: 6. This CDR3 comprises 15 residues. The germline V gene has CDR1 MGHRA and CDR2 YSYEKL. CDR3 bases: TGCGCCAGCAGCCCAAATAGCGGGGGGGTGAATGAGCAGTTCTTC. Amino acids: CASSPNSGGVNEQFF.

This CDR3 reads CASSVEWGDTQYF. The CDR3, as DNA: TGCGCCAGCAGCGTGGAATGGGGAGATACGCAGTATTTT. The chain has TRBV5-1 and TRBJ2-3; no clear D gene. V lost 4 bases, J lost 5 bases, and 11 bases lay in between. Germline CDR1 is SGHRS and CDR2 is YFSETQ. The CDR3 runs 13 residues.

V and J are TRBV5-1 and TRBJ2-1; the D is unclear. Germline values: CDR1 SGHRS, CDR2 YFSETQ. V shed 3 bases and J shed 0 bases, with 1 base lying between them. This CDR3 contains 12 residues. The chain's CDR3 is CASSYSYNEQFF. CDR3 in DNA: TGCGCCAGCAGCTACTCCTACAATGAGCAGTTCTTC.

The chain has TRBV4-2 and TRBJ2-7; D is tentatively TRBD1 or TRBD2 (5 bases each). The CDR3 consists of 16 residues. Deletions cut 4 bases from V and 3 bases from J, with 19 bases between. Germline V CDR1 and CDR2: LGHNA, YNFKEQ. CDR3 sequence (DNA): TGTGCCAGCAGCCTTATAGTGGGGGTGGGCATCTACGAGCAGTACTTC. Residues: CASSLIVGVGIYEQYF.